These 13 T cell receptor beta chains were all obtained from the same sample, sequenced in a study of T cells in Graves' hyperthyroidism and ophthalmopathy. TCR beta CDR3 sequences were amplified from RNA transcripts. HTBI primers were used for first-round RT-PCR of the TCR CDR3. TCRdb reprocessed the multiplex PCR reads via MiXCR and lists one record per CDR3 protein. This table has around 520,000 distinct CDR3 sequences, around 13% appearing once. Specimen: blood. Every receptor here comes from a woman in her thirties or forties with Graves' hyperthyroidism.

This clonotype showed up just a few times. The gene calls are TRBV27 and TRBJ2-2, with 11 bases aligning to TRBD2. After removal of 5 bases from V and 2 bases from J, the junction contained 13 bases not matched to a gene. The CDR3 sequence is 19 residues long. Germline values: CDR1 MNHEY, CDR2 SMNVEV (reference sequence). Here the CDR3 reads CASSPTRLAGKENTGELFF. In DNA form, the CDR3 reads TGTGCCAGCAGTCCGACCCGACTAGCGGGAAAGGAAAACACCGGGGAGCTGTTTTTT.

There are a few counts of this clonotype. The V and J genes are TRBV6-1 and TRBJ2-3; 9 positions match TRBD2. The V segment lost 2 bases and the J segment 7 bases; nucleotides outside the gene matches: 1. CDR1 is MNHNS and CDR2 is SASEGT in the germline V gene. The length of the CDR3 is 13 residues. Here the CDR3 DNA reads TGTGCCAGCAGTGAACTAGCGGGATATACGCAGTATTTT. This codes for CASSELAGYTQYF.

In this sample, this clonotype turned up many times. The chain has TRBV20-1 and TRBJ1-4; tentative D call: TRBD1 (5 bases). Deletions cut 0 bases from V and 0 bases from J, with 11 bases between. CDR1 DFQATT and CDR2 SNEGSKA come from the germline V gene (reference sequence). There are 16 residues in the CDR3. The CDR3 DNA follows: TGCAGTGCTAGAGATGGGGGAAGGGCAACTAATGAAAAACTGTTTTTT. Translated: CSARDGGRATNEKLFF.

The table lists this clonotype with many counts. The V and J genes are TRBV28 and TRBJ1-5; D is possibly TRBD1 (5 bases). The V end was cut by 3 bases, the J end by 3 bases, with 9 bases between. There are 14 residues in the CDR3. Per the germline V gene, CDR1 is MDHEN and CDR2 is SYDVKM. Here the CDR3 reads CASSFMTDNQPQHF. The DNA of the CDR3 is TGTGCCAGCAGTTTTATGACAGACAATCAGCCCCAGCATTTT. Complete variable domain (other parts from reference TRBV28 and TRBJ1-5): DVKVTQSSRYLVKRTGEKVFLECVQDMDHENMFWYRQDPGLGLRLIYFSYDVKMKEKGDIPEGYSVSREKKERFSLILESASTNQTSMYLCASSFMTDNQPQHFGDGTRLSIL.

The genes are TRBV28 and TRBJ1-3, with unresolved D. Trimming took 7 bases from V and 0 from J, leaving 13 bases between them. Per germline, CDR1 MDHEN and CDR2 SYDVKM. CDR3 length: 15 amino acids. CDR3 sequence: CASKKRASSGNTIYF. The CDR3 nucleotides are TGTGCCAGCAAAAAGAGGGCAAGCTCTGGAAACACCATATATTTT. Full variable domain (outside the CDR3, taken from reference TRBV28 and TRBJ1-3): DVKVTQSSRYLVKRTGEKVFLECVQDMDHENMFWYRQDPGLGLRLIYFSYDVKMKEKGDIPEGYSVSREKKERFSLILESASTNQTSMYLCASKKRASSGNTIYFGEGSWLTVV.

The chain has TRBV7-2 and TRBJ2-2; D is undetermined. The germline V gene encodes CDR1 SGHTA and CDR2 FQGNSA. This CDR3 is 16 amino acids long. V was pared by 5 bases and J by 4 bases, with 17 bases between. This chain's CDR3 is CASSHGYSEGTGELFF. The CDR3 DNA is TGTGCCAGCAGCCACGGGTACTCGGAAGGCACCGGGGAGCTGTTTTTT.

The chain combines TRBV28 with TRBJ2-7; D unclear. Between the trimmed V and J ends, which lost 6 bases and 4 bases, there was a span of 13 bases. Germline CDR1 reads MDHEN; CDR2 reads SYDVKM. CDR3 length: 13 amino acids. In DNA, the CDR3 is TGTGCCAGCAGCCAAGACGCAGAGTACGAGCAGTACTTC. Translation gives CASSQDAEYEQYF.

This clonotype was observed a handful of times. CDR3 in amino acids: CASSQVSTAINLYEQYF. CDR3 bases: TGCGCCAGCAGCCAAGTATCGACAGCGATTAATCTGTACGAGCAGTACTTC. The V and J genes are TRBV4-1 and TRBJ2-7; D might be TRBD1 (5 bases). Trimming removed 1 base from V and 4 bases from J, with 20 bases in between. This CDR3 is 17 amino acids long. Germline-derived CDR1 and CDR2 are MGHRA and YSYEKL.

This clonotype was counted between two and nine times. The rearrangement links TRBV6-1 to TRBJ1-6; no firm D call. The germline V gene has CDR1 MNHNS and CDR2 SASEGT. The CDR3 totals 12 residues. V dropped 5 bases and J dropped 10 bases, with 9 bases sitting between them. DNA of the CDR3: TGTGCCAGCAGTTCAGAGGGATCACCCCTCCACTTT. Translation: CASSSEGSPLHF.

Many counts were recorded for this clonotype. The CDR3 sequence is CASSRSGSKPNEQFF. For the CDR3, the DNA is TGTGCCAGCAGTCGTAGCGGGAGCAAGCCCAATGAGCAGTTCTTC. The chain uses TRBV28 and TRBJ2-1; 9 bases map to TRBD2. CDR1 MDHEN and CDR2 SYDVKM come from the germline V gene. The CDR3 length is 15 residues. Germline trimming cut 5 bases from V and 6 bases from J; bases unmatched to any gene: 8.

This clonotype was found many times. This chain links TRBV2 with TRBJ2-7; 12 nucleotides match TRBD2. The CDR3 covers 17 residues. V lost 6 bases, J lost 2 bases, and 11 bases stayed unmatched. Germline assignment: CDR1 SNHLY and CDR2 FYNNEI. The CDR3 DNA follows: TGTGCCAGCAGCATCCTGACTAGCGGGAGTATTCCCTACGAGCAGTACTTC. Protein product: CASSILTSGSIPYEQYF.

This clonotype was counted a few times. V is TRBV25-1 and J is TRBJ2-5, with a possible D match to TRBD2 (6 bases). The CDR3 runs 13 residues. The V end lost 3 bases, the J end lost 3 bases, and 8 bases lay between the germline ends. Looked up from germline, CDR1 is MGHDK and CDR2 is SYGVNS. The CDR3 loop reads CASSDWREETQYF. CDR3 in DNA: TGTGCCAGCAGTGATTGGAGGGAAGAGACCCAGTACTTC.

The chain has TRBV14 and TRBJ2-1; 7 nucleotides match TRBD2. Unmatched junction bases numbered 9, after V lost 5 bases and J lost 8 bases. Per germline, CDR1 SGHDN and CDR2 FVKESK. There are 14 residues in the CDR3. CDR3: CASSFTGGEDEQFF. The CDR3 DNA follows: TGTGCCAGCAGCTTCACGGGAGGAGAGGATGAGCAGTTCTTC.